The rows below give T cell receptor beta chains drawn from one sample of a study of blood T cells in healthy people across ages. TCRdb called the 5' RACE reads again in MiXCR, with one record for every CDR3 protein. The table lists about 1.4 million distinct CDR3 sequences, approximately 59% of them singletons, with 5% to 7% in the top ten. Sequencing was carried out using blood. Receptor source: a young man in good health. Each CDR3 is given with its conserved first and last residue. The D gene is left open where the match is weak. Size values are once, few and many counts, or a class for expanded clones, and some rows have none.

clone_size,v_call,j_call,cdr3_length,d_call,cdr3_aa,cdr3_nt
-,TRBV4-3,TRBJ1-2,14,-,CASSQVEGSHGHTF,TGCGCCAGCAGCCAAGTGGAGGGGTCTCATGGCCACACCTTC
few,TRBV5-1,TRBJ2-7,11,-,CASSQIVEQYF,TGCGCCAGCAGCCAAATAGTCGAGCAGTACTTC
few,TRBV12-3/TRBV12-4,TRBJ2-3,14,-,CASSAYEGTDTQYF,TGTGCCAGCAGTGCATACGAGGGCACAGATACGCAGTATTTT
-,TRBV2,TRBJ2-4,16,TRBD1,CASSEALGTGQLEQYF,TGTGCCAGCAGTGAAGCGCTTGGGACAGGTCAGCTGGAGCAGTACTTC
-,TRBV29-1,TRBJ2-7,14,TRBD1,CSVRPGQGENEQYF,TGCAGCGTTAGGCCGGGACAGGGGGAGAACGAGCAGTACTTC
-,TRBV21-1,TRBJ1-6,19,-,CASSIRNGWQQCYNSPLHF,TGTGCCAGCAGCATCAGAAATGGTTGGCAGCAATGCTATAATTCACCCCTCCACTTT
-,TRBV15,TRBJ2-5,14,TRBD1,CATSTGQGVETQYF,TGTGCCACCAGCACCGGACAGGGGGTAGAGACCCAGTACTTC
-,TRBV7-9,TRBJ1-1,15,-,CASLTVARMNTEAFF,TGTGCCAGCCTGACGGTAGCTCGAATGAACACTGAAGCTTTCTTT
-,TRBV20-1,TRBJ2-4,12,-,CSARPIIDIQYF,TGCAGTGCCCGACCGATCATAGACATTCAGTACTTC
-,TRBV5-1,TRBJ2-5,13,-,CASGRQSQETQYF,TGCGCCAGTGGTCGACAGAGCCAAGAGACCCAGTACTTC
-,TRBV27,TRBJ2-6,16,-,CASSPSFGRGANVLTF,TGTGCCAGCAGTCCCTCTTTCGGGAGAGGGGCCAACGTCCTGACTTTC
few,TRBV6-6,TRBJ1-6,12,-,CASSYSGPPLHF,TGTGCCAGCAGTTACTCAGGTCCACCCCTCCACTTT
-,TRBV5-4,TRBJ2-7,12,-,CASSLLQNEQYF,TGTGCCAGCAGCTTACTACAGAACGAGCAGTACTTC
once,TRBV7-9,TRBJ2-7,18,TRBD1,CASSPPVGQGIGSYEQYF,TGTGCCAGCAGCCCTCCGGTAGGACAGGGGATTGGCTCCTACGAGCAGTACTTC
-,TRBV7-9,TRBJ2-7,16,TRBD1,CASSSLRDSSSYEQYF,TGTGCCAGCAGCTCCCTCCGGGACAGCAGCTCCTACGAGCAGTACTTC
few,TRBV20-1,TRBJ2-7,15,TRBD2,CSARGLGLATYEQYF,TGCAGTGCTAGAGGATTGGGACTAGCGACCTACGAGCAGTACTTC
-,TRBV29-1,TRBJ1-1,13,-,CSASGARGTEAFF,TGCAGTGCCTCCGGTGCCAGGGGTACTGAAGCTTTCTTT
once,TRBV12-3/TRBV12-4,TRBJ1-2,14,TRBD1,CASSLVTGGSGYTF,TGTGCCAGCAGTTTAGTGACAGGGGGGAGCGGCTACACCTTC
-,TRBV3-1,TRBJ2-7,16,-,CASSQEYTGRYNEQYF,TGTGCCAGCAGCCAAGAGTACACAGGGAGATACAATGAGCAGTACTTC
once,TRBV6-5,TRBJ2-1,15,-,CASRPTRTFDNEQFF,TGTGCCAGCAGGCCGACTAGAACTTTCGACAATGAGCAGTTCTTC
few,TRBV7-6,TRBJ2-4,13,-,CASSPTSQGIQYF,TGTGCCAGCAGTCCCACTAGTCAGGGCATTCAGTACTTC
-,TRBV7-9,TRBJ2-7,16,-,CASSLGRGGQTYEQYF,TGTGCCAGCAGCTTAGGGAGGGGGGGACAGACCTACGAGCAGTACTTC
-,TRBV29-1,TRBJ2-1,12,-,CSATTGVNEQFF,TGCAGCGCCACCACTGGCGTCAATGAGCAGTTCTTC
few,TRBV7-9,TRBJ2-1,16,-,CASSPRGATEANEQFF,TGTGCCAGCAGCCCTCGGGGCGCCACTGAAGCAAATGAGCAGTTCTTC
-,TRBV6-2/TRBV6-3,TRBJ2-3,14,-,CASKPTAILDTQYF,TGTGCCAGCAAGCCGACAGCTATTTTAGATACGCAGTATTTT
-,TRBV27,TRBJ2-1,18,TRBD1,CASSFHSDRASSYNEQFF,TGTGCCAGCAGTTTCCACTCAGACAGGGCGAGCTCCTACAATGAGCAGTTCTTC
-,TRBV4-1,TRBJ2-3,16,TRBD1,CASSQGYRGFTDTQYF,TGCGCCAGCAGCCAAGGGTACAGGGGGTTCACAGATACGCAGTATTTT
-,TRBV3-1,TRBJ2-5,15,TRBD2,CASSQTGGFQETQYF,TGTGCCAGCAGCCAAACGGGAGGATTCCAAGAGACCCAGTACTTC
few,TRBV6-1,TRBJ2-7,15,TRBD1,CASSEVGTGGYEQYF,TGTGCCAGCAGTGAAGTAGGGACAGGGGGCTACGAGCAGTACTTC
-,TRBV28,TRBJ2-3,16,-,CASESAPGLSTDTQYF,TGTGCCAGCGAATCCGCCCCCGGCCTGAGCACAGATACGCAGTATTTT
few,TRBV29-1,TRBJ2-5,13,TRBD1,CSVEDRGRETQYF,TGCAGCGTTGAAGACAGGGGGCGGGAGACCCAGTACTTC
-,TRBV28,TRBJ2-7,13,TRBD2,CASSLRTSGEQYF,TGTGCCAGCAGTCTACGGACTAGCGGGGAGCAGTACTTC
few,TRBV4-1,TRBJ2-1,15,-,CASSLGYTVYNEQFF,TGCGCCAGCAGTCTTGGCTATACGGTATACAATGAGCAGTTCTTC
few,TRBV7-2,TRBJ2-3,12,-,CASSPVGDTQYF,TGTGCCAGCAGTCCCGTGGGAGATACGCAGTATTTT
-,TRBV25-1,TRBJ2-1,10,-,CASRQGEQFF,TGTGCCAGCAGGCAGGGTGAGCAGTTCTTC
-,TRBV27,TRBJ2-7,14,-,CASSLSNGPGEQYF,TGTGCCAGCAGTTTATCTAACGGGCCAGGCGAGCAGTACTTC
-,TRBV4-3,TRBJ2-7,15,TRBD1,CASSLRDRELYEQYF,TGCGCCAGCAGCCTGAGGGACAGGGAGTTGTACGAGCAGTACTTC
-,TRBV14,TRBJ2-7,15,-,CASSHGLASYNEQYF,TGTGCCAGCAGCCACGGTCTAGCGAGCTACAATGAGCAGTACTTC
few,TRBV15,TRBJ2-7,16,TRBD1,CATSRYPGQYDYEQYF,TGTGCCACCAGCAGATATCCGGGACAGTATGACTACGAGCAGTACTTC
-,TRBV6-5,TRBJ2-7,18,-,CASRPPGLEVLGIYEQYF,TGTGCCAGCAGGCCCCCGGGGCTAGAAGTGTTAGGAATCTACGAGCAGTACTTC
few,TRBV29-1,TRBJ2-5,14,TRBD2,CSVALLAAPETQYF,TGCAGCGTTGCCCTACTAGCGGCCCCGGAGACCCAGTACTTC
-,TRBV7-9,TRBJ1-4,13,-,CASRSGHAEKLFF,TGTGCCAGCAGAAGTGGACACGCTGAAAAACTGTTTTTT
-,TRBV5-1,TRBJ1-3,15,-,CASSFDRTSGNTIYF,TGCGCCAGCAGTTTTGACAGAACCTCTGGAAACACCATATATTTT
-,TRBV10-2,TRBJ1-2,13,-,CASRDRTDYGYTF,TGCGCCAGCAGGGACAGAACTGACTATGGCTACACCTTC
once,TRBV10-3,TRBJ1-4,16,-,CAISESGRIPNEKLFF,TGTGCCATCAGTGAGTCCGGACGGATACCTAATGAAAAACTGTTTTTT
-,TRBV6-5,TRBJ2-7,13,TRBD2,CASSSGGPYERYF,TGTGCCAGCAGTAGCGGGGGACCCTACGAGCGGTACTTC
few,TRBV27,TRBJ2-7,13,-,CASSYGTSYEQYF,TGTGCCAGCAGTTATGGCACCTCCTACGAGCAGTACTTC
-,TRBV6-6,TRBJ2-1,13,-,CASSFSSTNEQFF,TGTGCCAGCAGTTTTTCCAGCACCAATGAGCAGTTCTTC
-,TRBV20-1,TRBJ2-7,15,-,CSARESRGPSYEQYF,TGCAGTGCTAGAGAGTCGAGGGGTCCGTCCTACGAGCAGTACTTC
-,TRBV6-2/TRBV6-3,TRBJ2-1,15,-,CASTPAAQGYNEQFF,TGTGCCAGCACCCCTGCGGCGCAGGGATACAATGAGCAGTTCTTC
-,TRBV7-2,TRBJ2-3,14,-,CASSLGTSPYTQYF,TGTGCCAGCAGCTTAGGGACTTCACCCTATACGCAGTATTTT
-,TRBV20-1,TRBJ2-3,21,TRBD2,CSARDLFHQTTGRGSTDTQYF,TGCAGTGCTAGAGATCTCTTCCATCAAACTACCGGGAGGGGGAGCACAGATACGCAGTATTTT
-,TRBV5-1,TRBJ2-3,15,-,CASSEARWDTDTQYF,TGCGCCAGCTCTGAGGCGCGATGGGACACAGATACGCAGTATTTT
-,TRBV6-5,TRBJ2-3,15,TRBD1,CASSYFDRGPDTQYF,TGTGCCAGCAGTTACTTTGACAGGGGCCCAGATACGCAGTATTTT
-,TRBV6-6,TRBJ1-1,13,TRBD1,CASSYGTGSEAFF,TGTGCCAGCAGTTACGGGACAGGATCTGAAGCTTTCTTT